Below are 11 T cell receptor beta chains sequenced from a single sample in a study of CD8 T cells in ankylosing spondylitis. A single record per CDR3 protein comes from TCRdb applying MiXCR to the 5' RACE reads. This table holds approximately 340,000 distinct CDR3 sequences, about 15% found once. Sequencing used blood, either unsorted or a sorted T cell fraction (not recorded which). All receptors derive from a male donor with ankylosing spondylitis or in good health (not recorded which).

This chain joins TRBV11-3 and TRBJ1-4, with D hard to call. CDR3 length: 13 amino acids. Germline CDR1 SGHNT, CDR2 YENEEA. V was pared by 0 bases and J by 7 bases, with 6 bases between. Here the CDR3 DNA reads TGTGCCAGCAGCTTAGATCGGCCTGAAAAACTGTTTTTT. This sequence encodes CASSLDRPEKLFF.

This clonotype was seen only a few times. This rearrangement joins TRBV12-3 or TRBV12-4 to TRBJ2-7; 7 bases map to TRBD1. J lost 7 bases, V lost 5 bases, and 8 bases had no gene match. The CDR3 loop spans 13 amino acids. The CDR3 loop is CASSLDRVMEQYF. The CDR3 bases are TGTGCCAGCAGTCTAGACAGGGTAATGGAGCAGTACTTC.

This clonotype was counted only a few times. V gene TRBV25-1 combines with J gene TRBJ2-3, with 12 bases matching TRBD2. Per the germline V gene, CDR1 is MGHDK and CDR2 is SYGVNS. Unmatched junction bases numbered 3, after V lost 8 bases and J lost 3 bases. This CDR3 has 14 amino acids. The CDR3 sequence is CASSSGRGTDTQYF. CDR3 bases: TGTGCCAGCTCTAGCGGGAGGGGGACAGATACGCAGTATTTT.

The table lists this clonotype with many counts. This rearrangement joins TRBV20-1 to TRBJ2-4, with D unclear. The germline CDR1 and CDR2 sequences are DFQATT and SNEGSKA (reference sequence). Trimming removed 0 bases from V and 3 bases from J, with 12 bases in between. The CDR3 runs 15 residues. CDR3: CSAREASTVKNIQYF. CDR3 nucleotide sequence: TGCAGTGCTAGAGAGGCTAGTACGGTCAAAAACATTCAGTACTTC.

This clonotype turned up a few times. One junction end does not reproduce the germline sequence, and a read error may be involved. This chain joins TRBV7-6 and TRBJ2-1, with a tentative D call TRBD2 (5 bases). CDR3 length: 14 amino acids. From germline, CDR1 is SGHVS and CDR2 FNYEAQ. In DNA, the CDR3 is TGTGCCAGCACCTTAGGCGGGTGGTACAATGAGCAGTTCTTC. Its translation: CASTLGGWYNEQFF.

This clonotype was observed a few times. This chain uses TRBV5-1 with TRBJ2-7, with D maybe TRBD2 (6 bases). Trimming pared 1 base from V and 7 bases from J, leaving 15 bases between. CDR3 length: 14 residues. Per germline, CDR1 SGHRS and CDR2 YFSETQ. This chain's CDR3 is CASSLRAPEGEQYF. CDR3 sequence (DNA): TGCGCCAGCAGCTTGCGCGCTCCGGAGGGGGAGCAGTACTTC.

The chain employs TRBV5-6 and TRBJ1-1; 7 bases align to TRBD1. Germline CDR1 reads SGHDT; CDR2 reads YYEEEE. CDR3 length equals 15 residues. V dropped 3 bases and J dropped 1; count of bases not matched to a gene: 6. The CDR3 DNA follows: TGTGCCAGCAGCTCGGAGACAGGGACGAACACTGAAGCTTTCTTT. It encodes CASSSETGTNTEAFF.

The sample holds a few counts of this clonotype. This rearrangement joins TRBV30 to TRBJ2-1; TRBD2 matches 8 bases. Unmatched junction bases numbered 8, after V lost 1 base and J lost 9 bases. CDR1 and CDR2 (germline): GTSNPN, SVGIG (reference sequence). The CDR3 has 14 residues. The CDR3 loop reads CAWSEGSGGREQFF. DNA for the CDR3: TGTGCCTGGAGTGAAGGATCGGGAGGGCGTGAGCAGTTCTTC.

V and J are TRBV19 and TRBJ2-7; 10 bases are a match to TRBD1. Losses at the gene ends were 2 bases for V and 2 bases for J; bases not matched to a gene: 3. The CDR3 covers 15 residues. The germline CDR1 and CDR2 sequences are LNHDA and SQIVND (reference sequence). For the CDR3, the DNA is TGTGCCAGTAGTATACGGGACAGGGGCCCCTACGAGCAGTACTTC. Protein: CASSIRDRGPYEQYF.

There are a few counts of this clonotype. The V and J genes are TRBV29-1 and TRBJ1-4; 9 nucleotides align to TRBD1. There are 14 residues in the CDR3. V lost 7 bases to trimming and J lost 10 bases; unmatched junction nucleotides: 13. CDR1 SQVTM and CDR2 ANQGSEA come from the germline V gene. DNA of the CDR3: TGCAGCGCCGCCAGGGACAGGGCAGGTGGAAAACTGTTTTTT. It encodes CSAARDRAGGKLFF.

This clonotype turned up a few times. This chain links TRBV29-1 with TRBJ2-5; 7 bases are a match to TRBD1. Germline assignment: CDR1 SQVTM and CDR2 ANQGSEA. V shed 4 bases and J 7 bases; nucleotides not matched to a gene: 9. The CDR3 is made up of 13 amino acids. CDR3 loop: CSVADREWGTQYF. CDR3 sequence (DNA): TGCAGCGTTGCTGACAGGGAGTGGGGGACCCAGTACTTC.